A selection of T cell receptor beta chains follows, all from one sample in a study of cytomegalovirus exposure and HLA in healthy donors. The table came from immunoSEQ multiplex PCR; TCRdb's copy has only in-frame clones and leaves some out. There are 37,000 or so clones in the sample; 74% occur only once, and approximately 6.3% lies in the top ten. Sequenced material: PBMCs. These TCRs come from a man aged 25 to 45 in good health and CMV-seronegative. Both conserved end residues are part of each CDR3. D genes are given only for firm matches. Expanded clones are given a class, and other clones once, few, many or no size at all.

j_call,d_call,clone_size,v_call,cdr3_nt,cdr3_aa
TRBJ2-6,TRBD1,-,TRBV27,TGTGCCAGCAGTCCAGGGACAGGGGGCGTCTGGGCCAACGTCCTGACTTTC,CASSPGTGGVWANVLTF
TRBJ1-2,-,-,TRBV27,TGTGCCAGCAGCCTGACAGGAAACTATGGCTACACCTTC,CASSLTGNYGYTF
TRBJ2-6,TRBD1,-,TRBV19,TGTGCCAGTAACACGCGCTTGGGACAGACCAACGTCCTGACTTTC,CASNTRLGQTNVLTF
TRBJ2-3,-,-,TRBV7-9,TGTGCCAGCAGCCGACTAGAGATAGGGAATACGCAGTATTTT,CASSRLEIGNTQYF
TRBJ2-7,TRBD2,-,TRBV19,TGTGCCAGTAGCTCCGGGACTACCTACGAGCAGTACTTC,CASSSGTTYEQYF
TRBJ2-7,TRBD2,-,TRBV29-1,TGCAGCGTTGGGGACTACACTTCCTACGAGCAGTACTTC,CSVGDYTSYEQYF
TRBJ1-5,TRBD1,few,TRBV27,TGTGCCAGCCAGGGGGGTAGCAATCAGCCCCAGCATTTT,CASQGGSNQPQHF
TRBJ1-5,-,-,TRBV25-1,TGTGCCAGCAGTGAATCAACAGCCTTGGGCAATCAGCCCCAGCATTTT,CASSESTALGNQPQHF
TRBJ1-2,-,-,TRBV4-2,TGTGCCAGCAGAACGGACAGTTCCCCCCTTAACTATGGCTACCCCTTC,CASRTDSSPLNYGYPF
TRBJ2-5,-,few,TRBV29-1,TGCAGCGTGGCCTGGACAGTGCAAGAGACCCAGTACTTC,CSVAWTVQETQYF
TRBJ1-4,-,-,TRBV5-1,TGCGCCAGCAGAGTCGACAGGAGTGAAAAACTGTTTTTT,CASRVDRSEKLFF
TRBJ2-5,-,-,TRBV21-1,TGTGCCAGCAGCAAAGGGCAGGACAGGGAAAACCAAGAGACCCAGTACTTC,CASSKGQDRENQETQYF
TRBJ2-1,TRBD1,-,TRBV19,TGTGCCAGTAGGGCGGGGACAGGGGATCACAATGAGCAGTTCTTC,CASRAGTGDHNEQFF
TRBJ2-7,TRBD1,-,TRBV2,TGTGCCAGCAGCGTCTCGGGACAGGGACGACGGGAGCAGTACTTC,CASSVSGQGRREQYF
TRBJ2-5,-,-,TRBV6-5,TGTGCCAGCAGGAGGGGGATTTGGGAGACCCAGTACTTC,CASRRGIWETQYF
TRBJ2-7,TRBD2,-,TRBV9,TGTGCCAGCAGCGGGCGACCTAGCGGCCCTTCCTACGAGCAGTACTTC,CASSGRPSGPSYEQYF
TRBJ1-1,-,-,TRBV27,TGTGCCAGCAGTTTAGGAGGGGTAAACACTGAAGCTTTCTTT,CASSLGGVNTEAFF
TRBJ2-7,TRBD1,once,TRBV7-8,TGTGCCAGCAGGTCAACGGGACAGGGTTTTTACGAGCAGTACTTC,CASRSTGQGFYEQYF
TRBJ1-6,TRBD1,once,TRBV7-6,TGTGCCAGCAGCTTATTGGTGGCAGGGGGTAATTCACCCCTCCACTTT,CASSLLVAGGNSPLHF
TRBJ2-7,TRBD1,few,TRBV23-1,TGCGCCAGCAACCGGACAGGGGGCCCCTACGAGCAGTACTTC,CASNRTGGPYEQYF
TRBJ1-1,-,-,TRBV4-1,TGCGCCAGCAGCCAAGAACAGGGCACACTTGAAGCTTTCTTT,CASSQEQGTLEAFF
TRBJ1-1,-,-,TRBV7-9,TGTGCCAGCAGCCGGGACAAGGGTTGGAGGACTGAAGCTTTCTTT,CASSRDKGWRTEAFF
TRBJ2-3,-,-,TRBV29-1,TGCAGCGTTGAGCGGAACACAGATACGCAGTATTTT,CSVERNTDTQYF
TRBJ2-3,TRBD2,-,TRBV29-1,TGCAGCGTCGAAGGACTAGCAGTCACAGATACGCAGTATTTT,CSVEGLAVTDTQYF
TRBJ1-4,TRBD1,once,TRBV2,TGTGCCAGCAGCCGAACAGGGGGCAGGAGTGAAAAACTGTTTTTT,CASSRTGGRSEKLFF
TRBJ2-6,-,-,TRBV19,TGTGCCAGCCGAGTCAACTCTGGGGCCAACGTCCTGACTTTC,CASRVNSGANVLTF
TRBJ2-5,TRBD2,-,TRBV10-2,TGCGCCAGCAAAGCTAGCGGGAGTACCCAGTACTTC,CASKASGSTQYF